This is a list of T cell receptor beta chains from one sample in a study of T cells after yellow fever vaccination. TCRdb processed the 5' RACE reads anew with MiXCR; each CDR3 protein has one entry. Among a few hundred thousand distinct CDR3 sequences, 3.6% were seen once, and the ten largest hold around 20%. Sequencing used PBMCs, obtained on the day of the yellow fever booster vaccination. Receptors originate from a young man who received the YFV17D yellow fever vaccine. CDR3s include the opening cysteine and the closing phenylalanine or tryptophan. Each record gives: J gene, D gene, clone size, V gene, CDR3 protein, CDR3 DNA. A D gene is named only where the DNA matches it firmly. Some rows mark clone size as missing; the rest say once, few, many or name a class of expanded clone.

TRBJ1-4 TRBD1 few TRBV11-2 CASSWTGFNEKLFF TGTGCCAGCAGCTGGACAGGGTTTAATGAAAAACTGTTTTTT
TRBJ2-1 . many TRBV11-2 CASSGAQRIYNEQFF TGTGCCAGCAGCGGGGCTCAGCGGATATACAATGAGCAGTTCTTC
TRBJ2-5 . . TRBV5-1 CASSSAVEETQYF TGCGCCAGCAGCTCCGCGGTGGAAGAGACCCAGTACTTC
TRBJ1-2 . few TRBV6-5 CASSPGWTNYGYTF TGTGCCAGCAGCCCAGGGTGGACTAACTATGGCTACACCTTC
TRBJ2-2 . many TRBV6-2/TRBV6-3 CASSFYGDRELFF TGTGCCAGCAGTTTCTACGGGGACCGGGAGCTGTTTTTT
TRBJ2-6 . few TRBV6-2/TRBV6-3 CASKRVGYSYLSGANVLTF TGTGCCAGCAAGAGAGTGGGGTATAGTTACCTCTCTGGGGCCAACGTCCTGACTTTC
TRBJ1-3 . . TRBV19 CASSVRVSGNTIYF TGTGCCAGTAGTGTACGCGTATCTGGAAACACCATATATTTT
TRBJ2-6 . few TRBV18 CASSRDPTGTGANVLTF TGTGCCAGCTCACGGGACCCCACAGGGACTGGGGCCAACGTCCTGACTTTC
TRBJ1-6 . many TRBV7-6 CASSLGGGIGSPLHF TGTGCCAGCAGCTTAGGCGGGGGCATTGGCTCACCCCTCCACTTT
TRBJ1-4 . . TRBV4-2 CASSQVRAGTNEKLFF TGTGCCAGCAGCCAAGTAAGGGCAGGGACTAATGAAAAACTGTTTTTT
TRBJ2-1 . many TRBV7-3 CASSLMTASYNEQFF TGTGCCAGCAGCTTAATGACAGCATCCTACAATGAGCAGTTCTTC
TRBJ2-7 . many TRBV5-4 CASSLVGADTYEQYF TGTGCCAGCAGCTTGGTGGGGGCAGACACCTACGAGCAGTACTTC
TRBJ1-1 . . TRBV5-5 CAGDNPPPLNTEAFF TGTGCCGGAGATAATCCCCCACCCCTCAACACTGAAGCTTTCTTT
TRBJ2-1 . few TRBV18 CASSPGLQGNEQFF TGTGCCAGCTCACCGGGATTACAGGGTAATGAGCAGTTCTTC
TRBJ2-4 . . TRBV7-2 CASSSQEGLAKNIQYF TGTGCCAGCAGCTCTCAAGAGGGCCTAGCCAAAAACATTCAGTACTTC